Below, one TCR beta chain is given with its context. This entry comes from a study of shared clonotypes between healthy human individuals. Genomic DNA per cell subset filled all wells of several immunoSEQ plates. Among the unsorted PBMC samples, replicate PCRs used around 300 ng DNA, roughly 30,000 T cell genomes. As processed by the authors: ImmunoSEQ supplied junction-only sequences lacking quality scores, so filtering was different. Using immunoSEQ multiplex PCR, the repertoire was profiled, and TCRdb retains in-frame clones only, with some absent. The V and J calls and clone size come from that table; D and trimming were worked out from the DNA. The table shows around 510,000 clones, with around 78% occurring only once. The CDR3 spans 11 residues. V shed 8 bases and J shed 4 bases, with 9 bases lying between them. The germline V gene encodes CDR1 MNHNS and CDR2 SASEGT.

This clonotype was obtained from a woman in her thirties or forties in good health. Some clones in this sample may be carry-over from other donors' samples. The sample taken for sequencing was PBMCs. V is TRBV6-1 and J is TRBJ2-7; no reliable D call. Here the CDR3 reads CASSAAYEQYF. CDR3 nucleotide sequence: TGTGCCAGCTCTGCGGCGTACGAGCAGTACTTC.